The 5 T cell receptor beta chains below come from one sample, sequenced in a study of T cells in localized non-small cell lung cancer. Repertoires were generated with immunoSEQ multiplex PCR, while TCRdb's copy carries only in-frame clones and drops some. Here the sample spans about 32,000 clones, approximately 91% being singletons. The sample was peripheral blood mononuclear cells, taken before any cancer treatment. The receptors come from a woman aged 40-69 years with stage III lung adenocarcinoma.

Points on this clone: The junction does not match germline at one end; this may be a read error. This rearrangement joins TRBV15 to TRBJ2-7; D unresolved. The germline CDR1 and CDR2 sequences are LNHNV and YYDKDF (reference sequence). CDR3 length: 16 residues. CDR3 nucleotide sequence: TGTGCCACCAGCAGAGATGACCAGATTCTCTCCGACGAGCAGTACTTC. It translates to CATSRDDQILSDEQYF.

The rearrangement joins TRBV19 to TRBJ1-6, with TRBD1 identical over 8 bases. J was trimmed by 9 bases and V by 7 bases; bases with no gene match: 8. CDR3 length: 14 amino acids. Germline CDR1 LNHDA, CDR2 SQIVND (reference sequence). In DNA, the CDR3 is TGTGCCAGTAACGGCGACAGGGGCGGTTCACCCCTCCACTTT. This translates into CASNGDRGGSPLHF.

The V and J genes are TRBV30 and TRBJ2-1; weak D call: TRBD2 (5 bases). Germline V lookup: CDR1 GTSNPN, CDR2 SVGIG (reference sequence). The CDR3 sequence is 15 residues long. V was shortened by 1 base and J by 0 bases, with 10 bases between the two germline ends. This CDR3 is CAWSARARSYNEQFF. The CDR3 DNA follows: TGTGCCTGGAGTGCGCGGGCCCGCTCCTACAATGAGCAGTTCTTC.

The rearrangement links TRBV19 to TRBJ2-5, with D maybe TRBD2 (6 bases). Per the germline V gene, CDR1 is LNHDA and CDR2 is SQIVND (reference sequence). This CDR3 is built from 15 residues. V dropped 10 bases and J dropped 2 bases, with 20 bases sitting between them. This CDR3 is CATSEGQMAQETQYF. CDR3 nucleotides: TGTGCCACTAGCGAGGGCCAAATGGCGCAAGAGACCCAGTACTTC.

The chain combines TRBV5-1 with TRBJ2-5, with D perhaps TRBD1 (6 bases). Germline values: CDR1 SGHRS, CDR2 YFSETQ. V was cut by 4 bases and J by 5 bases, with 15 bases left in between. The CDR3 covers 14 residues. CDR3 DNA sequence: TGCGCCAGCAGCATACAGGGCCGAGGGGAGACCCAGTACTTC. Encoded protein: CASSIQGRGETQYF.